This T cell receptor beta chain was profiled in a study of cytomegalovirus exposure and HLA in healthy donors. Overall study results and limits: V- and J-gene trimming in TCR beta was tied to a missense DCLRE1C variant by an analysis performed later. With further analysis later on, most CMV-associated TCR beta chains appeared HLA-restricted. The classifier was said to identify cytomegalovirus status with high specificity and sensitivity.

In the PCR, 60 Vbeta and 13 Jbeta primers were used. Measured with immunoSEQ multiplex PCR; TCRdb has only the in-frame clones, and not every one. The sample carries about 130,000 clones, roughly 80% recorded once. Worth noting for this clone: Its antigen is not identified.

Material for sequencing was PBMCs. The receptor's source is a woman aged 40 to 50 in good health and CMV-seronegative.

The CDR3 sequence is CAGGGSGEQFF. The CDR3 nucleotides read TGTGCCGGGGGGGGGTCAGGTGAGCAGTTCTTC. The rearrangement joins TRBV10-3 to TRBJ2-1, with 7 bases fitting TRBD2. The germline gives CDR1 ENHRY, CDR2 SYGVKD. V lost 11 bases to trimming and J lost 9 bases; unmatched junction nucleotides: 7. This CDR3 spans 11 amino acids.